Each of the 25 T cell receptor beta chains below was sequenced from the same sample in a study of blood T cells in healthy people across ages. A second PCR of roughly 7 to 11 cycles used a sample-barcoded 5' primer and a J-beta primer mix. From the 5' RACE reads, TCRdb called clonotypes with MiXCR, one entry per CDR3 protein. The table has 1.8 million or so distinct CDR3 sequences, 30% to 40% seen once; the top ten hold around 23%. Sequencing input: blood. The receptors were gathered from a human donor in good health.

This clonotype has more than one count but fewer than ten. The chain couples TRBV28 to TRBJ2-3; maybe TRBD2 (5 bases). Germline-derived CDR1 and CDR2 are MDHEN and SYDVKM. V was trimmed by 4 bases and J by 4 bases, leaving 12 bases between them. This CDR3 comprises 14 residues. The DNA of the CDR3 is TGTGCCAGCAGTTCCGGGGTAATACCAGATACGCAGTATTTT. Amino acid sequence: CASSSGVIPDTQYF.

This clonotype was seen only a few times. CDR3 amino acids: CASSLEEGKHEQYF. CDR3 DNA: TGTGCCAGCAGCCTAGAGGAGGGAAAGCACGAGCAGTACTTC. This chain links TRBV3-1 with TRBJ2-7; tentative D call: TRBD2 (6 bases). The CDR3 runs 14 residues. V lost 4 bases to trimming and J lost 5 bases, with 15 bases between them. Germline V gives CDR1 LGHDT, CDR2 YNNKEL (reference sequence).

This clonotype was seen only once. This sequence may be a read error, since a much larger clone differs from it by one base. The rearrangement links TRBV7-2 to TRBJ2-7; D call uncertain. The germline V gene encodes CDR1 SGHTA and CDR2 FQGNSA. V was pared by 1 base and J by 7 bases, with 11 bases between. This CDR3 is built from 13 residues. The CDR3 spells CASSLVKGREQYF. For the CDR3, the DNA is TGTGCCAGCAGCTTAGTCAAAGGACGTGAGCAGTACTTC.

The V and J genes are TRBV5-1 and TRBJ2-1; D is unclear. V was shortened by 4 bases and J by 13 bases, with 15 bases between the two germline ends. The CDR3 is made up of 12 amino acids. In germline, CDR1 is SGHRS, CDR2 YFSETQ. CDR3 amino acids: CASSLRTEKQFF. In nucleotides, the CDR3 is TGCGCCAGCAGCCTTAGGACGGAAAAACAGTTCTTC.

This clonotype came up many times. The V gene is TRBV12-3 or TRBV12-4, the J gene TRBJ2-1; 7 positions agree with TRBD1. V gave up 3 bases and J gave up 6 bases; unmatched junction bases: 5. The length of the CDR3 is 14 residues. The CDR3 region is CASSFGQVVNEQFF. CDR3 nucleotides: TGTGCCAGCAGTTTTGGACAGGTGGTCAATGAGCAGTTCTTC.

The chain combines TRBV29-1 with TRBJ2-1, with TRBD1 matching over 8 bases. The CDR3 contains 18 residues. V was clipped by 4 bases and J by 0 bases; unmatched bases: 14. Germline V gives CDR1 SQVTM, CDR2 ANQGSEA. The CDR3 nucleotides read TGCAGCGTTGGAGGGGAGACAGGGGATGATAGCTCCTACAATGAGCAGTTCTTC. Translating it yields CSVGGETGDDSSYNEQFF.

This rearrangement joins TRBV29-1 to TRBJ2-5, with D possibly matching TRBD2 (6 bases). The J call may be incorrect, as the DNA end agrees better with TRBJ2-7. Germline lookup yields CDR1 SQVTM and CDR2 ANQGSEA. The CDR3 contains 12 residues. The CDR3 loop reads CSVTGLSYEQYF. The CDR3 nucleotides read TGCAGCGTCACGGGACTGAGCTACGAGCAGTACTTC.

The V gene is TRBV4-1, the J gene TRBJ1-6; D not resolved. Trimming shortened V by 4 bases and J by 7 bases, and 5 bases separated the two germline ends. CDR1 is MGHRA and CDR2 is YSYEKL in the germline V gene. The CDR3 extends over 12 amino acids. CDR3 protein: CASSRENSPLHF. The CDR3 DNA reads TGCGCCAGCAGCCGGGAGAATTCACCCCTCCACTTT.

This chain uses TRBV5-1 with TRBJ1-2; TRBD1 aligns across 12 bases. Trimming took 3 bases from V and 6 from J; bases not matched to a gene: 9. Germline CDR1 reads SGHRS; CDR2 reads YFSETQ. This CDR3 spans 16 amino acids. CDR3 DNA sequence: TGCGCCAGCAGCTCAACCGACGGGACAGGGGGCGATGGCTACACCTTC. It yields the protein CASSSTDGTGGDGYTF.

The sample holds many counts of this clonotype. This chain uses TRBV16 with TRBJ1-2; D not certain. V lost 1 base to trimming and J lost 8 bases, with 5 bases between them. CDR3 length: 11 amino acids. Looked up from germline, CDR1 is KGHSY and CDR2 is FQNENV. Here the CDR3 reads CASSQFGGYTF. Here the CDR3 DNA reads TGTGCCAGCAGCCAATTTGGCGGCTACACCTTC. Full variable domain (missing parts from reference TRBV16 and TRBJ1-2): GEEVAQTPKHLVRGEGQKAKLYCAPIKGHSYVFWYQQVLKNEFKFLISFQNENVFDETGMPKERFSAKCLPNSPCSLEIQATKLEDSAVYFCASSQFGGYTFGSGTRLTVV.

This clonotype was observed a few times. The chain has TRBV20-1 and TRBJ1-2; D may be TRBD1 (5 bases). This CDR3 is built from 17 residues. V lost 5 bases to trimming and J lost 1 base, with 23 bases between them. Germline V gene sequence: CDR1 DFQATT, CDR2 SNEGSKA (reference sequence). CDR3 region: CSAGFNFEYRGNYGYTF. CDR3 coding DNA: TGCAGTGCTGGCTTTAACTTCGAGTATAGGGGTAACTATGGCTACACCTTC.

This sequence joins TRBV24-1 and TRBJ2-5, with TRBD2 as a possible D gene (6 bases). Germline lookup yields CDR1 KGHDR and CDR2 SFDVKD. The CDR3 loop spans 16 amino acids. Trimming stripped 0 bases from V and 5 bases from J, with 15 bases between. The CDR3 sequence is CATSDLGDPAGETQYF. For the CDR3, the DNA is TGTGCCACCAGTGATTTGGGGGACCCGGCGGGGGAGACCCAGTACTTC.

This clonotype came up many times. This chain uses TRBV29-1 with TRBJ2-5; weak D call: TRBD1 (5 bases). Trimming removed 6 bases at V and 5 bases at J, with 13 bases between. Germline CDR1 SQVTM, CDR2 ANQGSEA. The CDR3 runs to 12 residues. CDR3 protein: CSVNQGAETQYF. The CDR3 bases are TGCAGCGTGAACCAGGGTGCGGAGACCCAGTACTTC.

Comment on this clonotype: A much larger clone sits a single nucleotide away, making a read error possible. The V gene is TRBV29-1, the J gene TRBJ2-1; D perhaps matches TRBD1 (6 bases). CDR1 and CDR2 (germline): SQVTM, ANQGSEA. V lost 3 bases and J 0 bases, leaving 6 bases between the germline ends. CDR3 length equals 13 residues. CDR3 loop: CSVEGASYNEQFF. The CDR3 nucleotides are TGCAGCGTTGAGGGGGCCTCCTACAATGAGCAGTTCTTC.

The chain has TRBV9 and TRBJ1-6; D gene ambiguous. There are 14 residues in the CDR3. The germline V and J ends were trimmed by 1 base and 10 bases, with 12 bases remaining between them. Germline V gene lookup returns CDR1 SGDLS and CDR2 YYNGEE. The DNA for the CDR3 is TGTGCCAGCAGCGTACTTTCAAGAGGGTCACCCCTCCACTTT. This translates into CASSVLSRGSPLHF.

The chain employs TRBV10-3 and TRBJ2-1; a possible D gene is TRBD1 (5 bases). This CDR3 region has 14 residues. Trimming left V 2 bases short and J 9 bases short, with 14 bases between. CDR1 and CDR2 from the germline V gene are ENHRY and SYGVKD. This chain's CDR3 is CAISEDPQGGEQFF. The DNA for the CDR3 is TGTGCCATCAGTGAGGACCCCCAGGGTGGTGAGCAGTTCTTC.

The CDR3 is CASSRRTGELGYGYTF. In DNA form, the CDR3 reads TGCGCCAGCAGCCGAAGGACAGGGGAGTTAGGGTATGGCTACACCTTC. This chain links TRBV5-1 with TRBJ1-2; 9 bases are shared with TRBD1. Per germline, CDR1 SGHRS and CDR2 YFSETQ. This CDR3 contains 16 residues. V lost 4 bases, J lost 5 bases, and 12 bases stayed unmatched.

With respect to this clonotype: The junction departs from the called germline gene at one end, perhaps through a read error. The chain links TRBV24-1 to TRBJ2-1; perhaps TRBD1 as D (5 bases). CDR1 and CDR2 (germline): KGHDR, SFDVKD. The CDR3 spans 12 residues. The CDR3 nucleotides are TGTGCCGCCAGTGATAGGGGAAATGAGCAGTTCTTC. Protein product: CAASDRGNEQFF.

Many counts were recorded for this clonotype. The gene calls are TRBV18 and TRBJ2-5, with D uncertain. Trimming removed 8 bases at V and 5 bases at J, with 12 bases between. The CDR3 consists of 12 residues. Germline-derived CDR1 and CDR2 are KGHSH and LQKENI. CDR3 DNA: TGTGCCAGCAGCCCCGGTGTGGAGACCCAGTACTTC. This sequence encodes CASSPGVETQYF.

V is TRBV5-1 and J is TRBJ1-1; D is unresolved. CDR1 SGHRS and CDR2 YFSETQ come from the germline V gene. Deletions cut 0 bases from V and 0 bases from J, with 9 bases between. This CDR3 is built from 15 residues. The CDR3 spells CASSLEAGMNTEAFF. The CDR3 DNA is TGCGCCAGCAGCTTGGAAGCGGGCATGAACACTGAAGCTTTCTTT.

The genes are TRBV7-9 and TRBJ1-1; perhaps TRBD1 as D (6 bases). CDR3 length: 15 amino acids. CDR1 and CDR2 from the germline V gene are SEHNR and FQNEAQ (reference sequence). The V and J ends lost 7 bases and 1 base respectively, with 16 bases between them. CDR3 nucleotides: TGTGCCAGCAACCTGTACTTGACAGGGAACACTGAAGCTTTCTTT. Its translation is CASNLYLTGNTEAFF.

This clonotype was seen a handful of times. V usage is TRBV4-2 and J usage is TRBJ2-1, with TRBD1 matching over 12 bases. CDR1 and CDR2 from the germline V gene are LGHNA and YNFKEQ. This CDR3 region has 16 residues. V lost 4 bases to trimming and J lost 8 bases; unmatched junction nucleotides: 9. CDR3 bases: TGTGCCAGCAGCCTAGAAACCGGGACAGGGGGCCATGAGCAGTTCTTC. Its protein is CASSLETGTGGHEQFF.

This clonotype has a handful of counts. V and J are TRBV7-2 and TRBJ1-2, with D possibly matching TRBD1 (6 bases). Per the germline V gene, CDR1 is SGHTA and CDR2 is FQGNSA. This CDR3 comprises 14 residues. Trimming took 5 bases from V and 8 from J, leaving 18 bases between them. CDR3 coding DNA: TGTGCCAGCAGCCTCCCTTGGGGGCCTGGAGGCTACACCTTC. This translates into CASSLPWGPGGYTF.

This clonotype was seen only a few times. Possible read error: a much larger clone is one base away. This sequence joins TRBV20-1 and TRBJ1-1; weak D call: TRBD1 (5 bases). CDR1 is DFQATT and CDR2 is SNEGSKA in the germline V gene (reference sequence). This CDR3 region has 13 residues. CDR3 bases: TGCAGTACTAGAGAAGGACAAGCCCTACAAGCTTTCTTT. This codes for CSTREGQALQAFF.

This chain joins TRBV10-3 and TRBJ1-5; no clear D gene. The germline V and J ends were trimmed by 3 bases and 0 bases, with 9 bases remaining between them. CDR3 length: 15 residues. From germline, CDR1 is ENHRY and CDR2 SYGVKD. Written as DNA, the CDR3 is TGTGCCATCAGTGATTCGGGGAATAGCAATCAGCCCCAGCATTTT. Amino acids: CAISDSGNSNQPQHF.